The text below deals with one TCR beta chain. Germline V gene lookup returns CDR1 SQVTM and CDR2 ANQGSEA. This CDR3 has 16 residues. V was cut by 4 bases and J by 4 bases, with 19 bases left in between. The record originates from a study of blood T cell repertoires in COVID-19. This table comes from immunoSEQ multiplex PCR, and its TCRdb copy is limited to in-frame clones, with some not included. The profile shows under 200,000 clones, 82% of them singletons. The sequencing input was PBMCs or T cells enriched from blood (not recorded which). The TCR originated in a woman aged 55-70 years with acute COVID-19. The V gene is TRBV29-1, the J gene TRBJ2-2; D might be TRBD2 (6 bases). This CDR3 reads CSVGGGRGSVTGELFF. CDR3 in DNA: TGCAGCGTTGGGGGCGGACGGGGGAGTGTCACCGGGGAGCTGTTTTTT.